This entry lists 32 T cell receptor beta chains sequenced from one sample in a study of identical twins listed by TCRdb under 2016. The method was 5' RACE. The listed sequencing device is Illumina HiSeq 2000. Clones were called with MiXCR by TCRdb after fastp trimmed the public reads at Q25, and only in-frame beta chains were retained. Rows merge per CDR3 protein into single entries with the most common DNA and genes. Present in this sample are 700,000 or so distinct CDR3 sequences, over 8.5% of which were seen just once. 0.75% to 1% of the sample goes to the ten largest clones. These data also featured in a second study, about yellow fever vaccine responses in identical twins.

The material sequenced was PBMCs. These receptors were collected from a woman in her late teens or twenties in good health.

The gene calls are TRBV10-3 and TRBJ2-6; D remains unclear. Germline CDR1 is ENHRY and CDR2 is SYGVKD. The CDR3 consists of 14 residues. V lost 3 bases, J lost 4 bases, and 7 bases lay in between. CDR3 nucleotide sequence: TGTGCCATCAGTGATTCACGAGGGGCCAACGTCCTGACTTTC. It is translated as CAISDSRGANVLTF.

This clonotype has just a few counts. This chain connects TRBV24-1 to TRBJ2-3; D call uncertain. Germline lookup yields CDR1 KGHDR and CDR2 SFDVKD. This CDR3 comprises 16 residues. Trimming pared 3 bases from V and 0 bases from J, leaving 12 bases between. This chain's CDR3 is CATSDSRISSTDTQYF. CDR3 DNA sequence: TGTGCCACCAGTGATAGCCGGATTTCTAGCACAGATACGCAGTATTTT.

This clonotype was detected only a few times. CDR3: CATSDLQEEQGPYEQYF. Here the CDR3 DNA reads TGTGCCACCAGTGACCTACAGGAGGAACAAGGGCCCTACGAGCAGTACTTC. The rearrangement joins TRBV24-1 to TRBJ2-7; D could derive from TRBD1 or TRBD2 (5 bases each). CDR1 and CDR2 (germline): KGHDR, SFDVKD. The V end lost 4 bases, the J end lost 2 bases, and 20 bases lay between the germline ends. The CDR3 extends over 17 amino acids.

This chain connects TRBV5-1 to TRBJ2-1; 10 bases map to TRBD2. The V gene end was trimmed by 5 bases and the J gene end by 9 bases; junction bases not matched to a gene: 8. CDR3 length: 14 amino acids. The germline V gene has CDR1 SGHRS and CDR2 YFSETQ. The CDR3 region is CASRKISGGGEQFF. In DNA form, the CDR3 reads TGCGCCAGCAGGAAGATAAGCGGGGGGGGTGAGCAGTTCTTC.

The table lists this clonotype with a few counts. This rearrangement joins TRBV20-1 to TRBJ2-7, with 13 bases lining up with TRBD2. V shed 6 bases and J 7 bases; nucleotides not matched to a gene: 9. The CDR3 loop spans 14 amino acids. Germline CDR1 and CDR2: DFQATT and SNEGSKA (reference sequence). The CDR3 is CSARLAGGRGEQYF. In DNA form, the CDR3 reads TGCAGTGCAAGACTAGCGGGGGGCCGGGGGGAGCAGTACTTC.

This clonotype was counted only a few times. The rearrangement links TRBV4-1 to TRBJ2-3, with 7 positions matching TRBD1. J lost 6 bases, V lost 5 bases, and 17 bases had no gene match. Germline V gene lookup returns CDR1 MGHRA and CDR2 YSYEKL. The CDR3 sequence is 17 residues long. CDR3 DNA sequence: TGCGCCAGCAGCACAGACCGGGACAGCGGCGTGGTTGATACGCAGTATTTT. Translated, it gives CASSTDRDSGVVDTQYF.

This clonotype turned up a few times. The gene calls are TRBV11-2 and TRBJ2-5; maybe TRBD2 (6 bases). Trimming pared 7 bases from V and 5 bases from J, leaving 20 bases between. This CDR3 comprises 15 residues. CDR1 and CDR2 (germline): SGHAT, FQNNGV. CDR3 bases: TGTGCCAGCATCCCCGCAGGGAGGTTGGGGGAGACCCAGTACTTC. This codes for CASIPAGRLGETQYF.

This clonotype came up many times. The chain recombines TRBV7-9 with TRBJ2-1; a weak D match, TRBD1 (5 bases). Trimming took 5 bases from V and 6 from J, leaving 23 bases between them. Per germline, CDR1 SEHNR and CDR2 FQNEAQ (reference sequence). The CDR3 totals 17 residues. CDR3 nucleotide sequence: TGTGCCAGCAGCCCTCCCGCGACAGTCCGGGCTGGCAATGAGCAGTTCTTC. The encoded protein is CASSPPATVRAGNEQFF.

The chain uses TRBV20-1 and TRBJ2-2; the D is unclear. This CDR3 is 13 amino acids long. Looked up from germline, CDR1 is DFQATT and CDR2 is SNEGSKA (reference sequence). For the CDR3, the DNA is TGCAGCAGCCGGACCGACCAGACCGGGGAGCTGTTTTTT. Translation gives CSSRTDQTGELFF.

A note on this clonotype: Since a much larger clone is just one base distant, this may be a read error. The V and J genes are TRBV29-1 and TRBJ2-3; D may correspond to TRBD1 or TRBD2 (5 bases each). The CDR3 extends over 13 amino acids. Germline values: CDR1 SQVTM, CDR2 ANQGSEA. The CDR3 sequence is CSLRAGSTDTQNF. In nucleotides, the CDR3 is TGCAGCCTCAGGGCAGGGAGCACAGATACGCAGAATTTT.

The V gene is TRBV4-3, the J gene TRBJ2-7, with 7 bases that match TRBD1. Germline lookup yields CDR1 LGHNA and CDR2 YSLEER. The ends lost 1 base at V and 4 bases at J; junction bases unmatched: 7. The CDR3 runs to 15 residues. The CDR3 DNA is TGCGCCAGCAGCCAAGCAGCGACAGGGTCTTACGAGCAGTACTTC. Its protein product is CASSQAATGSYEQYF.

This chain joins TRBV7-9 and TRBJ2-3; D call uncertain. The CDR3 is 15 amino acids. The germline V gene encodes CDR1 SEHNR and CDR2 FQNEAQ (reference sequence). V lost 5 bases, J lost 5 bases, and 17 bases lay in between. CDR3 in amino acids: CASSRAPAAKDTQYF. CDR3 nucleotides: TGTGCCAGCAGCCGAGCCCCTGCGGCGAAAGATACGCAGTATTTT.

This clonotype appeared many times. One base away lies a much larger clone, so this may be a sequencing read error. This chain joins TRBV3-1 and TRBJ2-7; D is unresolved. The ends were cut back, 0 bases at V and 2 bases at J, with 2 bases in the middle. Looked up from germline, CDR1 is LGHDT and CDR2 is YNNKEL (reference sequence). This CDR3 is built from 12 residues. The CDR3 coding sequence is TGTGCCAGCAGCCAAGACGCCTACGAGCAGTACTTC. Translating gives CASSQDAYEQYF.

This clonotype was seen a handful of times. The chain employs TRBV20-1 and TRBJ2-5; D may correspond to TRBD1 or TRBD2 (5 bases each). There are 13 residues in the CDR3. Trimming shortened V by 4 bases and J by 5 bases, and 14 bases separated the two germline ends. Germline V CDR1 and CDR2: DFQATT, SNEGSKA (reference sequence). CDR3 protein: CSAKGWDGETQYF. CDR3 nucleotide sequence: TGCAGTGCTAAAGGCTGGGACGGGGAGACCCAGTACTTC.

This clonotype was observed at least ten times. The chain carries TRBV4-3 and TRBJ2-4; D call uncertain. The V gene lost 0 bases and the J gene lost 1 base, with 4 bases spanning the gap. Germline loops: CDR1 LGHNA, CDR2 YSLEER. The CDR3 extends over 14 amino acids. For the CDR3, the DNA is TGCGCCAGCAGCCAAGACAGGGCCAAAAACATTCAGTACTTC. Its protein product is CASSQDRAKNIQYF.

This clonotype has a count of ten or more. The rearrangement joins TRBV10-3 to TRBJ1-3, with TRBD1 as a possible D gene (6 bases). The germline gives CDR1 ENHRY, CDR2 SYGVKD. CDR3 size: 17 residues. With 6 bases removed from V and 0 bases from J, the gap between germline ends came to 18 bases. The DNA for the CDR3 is TGTGCCATCAGCAACTACGACAGGCGAAGCTCTGGAAACACCATATATTTT. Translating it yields CAISNYDRRSSGNTIYF.

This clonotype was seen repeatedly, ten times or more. This CDR3 is CRVAGRDSYEQYF. The DNA for the CDR3 is TGCAGAGTAGCGGGGAGGGACTCCTACGAGCAGTACTTC. The gene calls are TRBV20-1 and TRBJ2-7; 8 bases align to TRBD2. The germline CDR1 and CDR2 sequences are DFQATT and SNEGSKA (reference sequence). This CDR3 comprises 13 residues.

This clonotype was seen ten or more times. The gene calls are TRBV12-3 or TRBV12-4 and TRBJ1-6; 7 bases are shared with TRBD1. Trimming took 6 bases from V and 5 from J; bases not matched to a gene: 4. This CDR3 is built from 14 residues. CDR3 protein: CASRGTVNNSPLHF. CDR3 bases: TGTGCCAGCAGAGGGACAGTCAATAATTCACCCCTCCACTTT.

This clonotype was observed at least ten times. CDR3 amino acids: CASSWGGKENIQYF. DNA for the CDR3: TGTGCCAGCAGTTGGGGCGGCAAAGAAAACATTCAGTACTTC. This chain uses TRBV12-3 or TRBV12-4 with TRBJ2-4; possibly TRBD1 for D (5 bases). This CDR3 is built from 14 residues. Trimming pared 4 bases from V and 5 bases from J, leaving 12 bases between.

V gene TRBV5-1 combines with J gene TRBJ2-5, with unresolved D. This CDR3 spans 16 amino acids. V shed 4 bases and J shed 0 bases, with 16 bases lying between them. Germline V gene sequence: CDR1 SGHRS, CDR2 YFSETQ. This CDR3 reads CASSRRVRQDQETQYF. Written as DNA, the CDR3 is TGCGCCAGCAGCCGCCGGGTGAGGCAGGACCAAGAGACCCAGTACTTC.

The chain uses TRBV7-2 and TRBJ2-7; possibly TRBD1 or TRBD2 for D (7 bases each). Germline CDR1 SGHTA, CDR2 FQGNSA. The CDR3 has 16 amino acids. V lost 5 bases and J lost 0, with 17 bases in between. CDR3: CASSARGGGSSYEQYF. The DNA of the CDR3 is TGTGCCAGCAGCGCCCGAGGGGGCGGGAGCTCCTACGAGCAGTACTTC.

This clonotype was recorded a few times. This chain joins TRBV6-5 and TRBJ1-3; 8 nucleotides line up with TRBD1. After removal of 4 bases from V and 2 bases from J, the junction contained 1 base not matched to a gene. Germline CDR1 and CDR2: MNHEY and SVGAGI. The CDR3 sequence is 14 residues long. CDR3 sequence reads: CASSWTGTGNTIYF. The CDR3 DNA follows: TGTGCCAGCAGTTGGACAGGGACTGGAAACACCATATATTTT.

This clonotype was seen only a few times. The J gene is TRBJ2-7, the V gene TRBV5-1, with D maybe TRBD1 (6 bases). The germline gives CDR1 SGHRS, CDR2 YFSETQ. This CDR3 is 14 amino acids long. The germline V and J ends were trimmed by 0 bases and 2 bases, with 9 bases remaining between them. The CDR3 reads CASSLGGPAYEQYF. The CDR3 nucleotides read TGCGCCAGCAGCTTGGGGGGGCCCGCCTACGAGCAGTACTTC.

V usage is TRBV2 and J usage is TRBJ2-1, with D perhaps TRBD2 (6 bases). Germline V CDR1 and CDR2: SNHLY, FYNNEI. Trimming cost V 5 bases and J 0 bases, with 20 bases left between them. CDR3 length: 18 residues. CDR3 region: CASSSPWGDVSSYNEQFF. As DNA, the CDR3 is TGTGCCAGCAGTTCGCCCTGGGGGGACGTGAGCTCCTACAATGAGCAGTTCTTC. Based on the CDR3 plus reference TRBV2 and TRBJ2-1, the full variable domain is EPEVTQTPSHQVTQMGQEVILRCVPISNHLYFYWYRQILGQKVEFLVSFYNNEISEKSEIFDDQFSVERPDGSNFTLKIRSTKLEDSAMYFCASSSPWGDVSSYNEQFFGPGTRLTVL.

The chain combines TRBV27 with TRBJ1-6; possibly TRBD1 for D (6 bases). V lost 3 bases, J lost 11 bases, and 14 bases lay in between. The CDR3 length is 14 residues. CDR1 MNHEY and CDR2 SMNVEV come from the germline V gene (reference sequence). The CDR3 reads CASSFGRGEPPLHF. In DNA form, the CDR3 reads TGTGCCAGCAGTTTCGGCAGGGGCGAACCACCCCTCCACTTT.

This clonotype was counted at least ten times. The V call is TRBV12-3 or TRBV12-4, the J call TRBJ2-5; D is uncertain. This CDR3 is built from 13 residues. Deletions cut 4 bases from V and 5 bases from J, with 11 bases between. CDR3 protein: CASSSYPRETQYF. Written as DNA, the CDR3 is TGTGCCAGCAGTTCCTACCCCCGGGAGACCCAGTACTTC.

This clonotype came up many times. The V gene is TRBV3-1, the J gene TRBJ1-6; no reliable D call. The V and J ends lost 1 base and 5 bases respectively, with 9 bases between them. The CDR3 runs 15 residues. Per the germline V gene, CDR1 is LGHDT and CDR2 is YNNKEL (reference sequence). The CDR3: CASSQGGPNNSPLHF. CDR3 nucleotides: TGTGCCAGCAGCCAAGGCGGACCTAATAATTCACCCCTCCACTTT.

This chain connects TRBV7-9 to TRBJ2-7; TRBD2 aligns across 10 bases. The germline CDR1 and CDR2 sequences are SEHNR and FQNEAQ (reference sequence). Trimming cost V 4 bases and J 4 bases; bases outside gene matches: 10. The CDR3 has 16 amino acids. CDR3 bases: TGTGCCAGCAGCTACAGTTCGGCTAGCGGGAGTTACGAGCAGTACTTC. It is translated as CASSYSSASGSYEQYF.

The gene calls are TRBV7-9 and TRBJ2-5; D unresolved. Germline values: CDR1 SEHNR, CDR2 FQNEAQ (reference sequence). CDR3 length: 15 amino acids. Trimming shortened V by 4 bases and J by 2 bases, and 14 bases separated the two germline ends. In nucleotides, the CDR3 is TGTGCCAGCAGCTCCCCGCGTGGCAGTCAAGAGACCCAGTACTTC. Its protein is CASSSPRGSQETQYF.

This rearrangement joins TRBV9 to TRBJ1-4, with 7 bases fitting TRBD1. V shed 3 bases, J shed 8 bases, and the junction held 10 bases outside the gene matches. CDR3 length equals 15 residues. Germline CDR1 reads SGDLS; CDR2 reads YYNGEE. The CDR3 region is CASSGAGTDSEKLFF. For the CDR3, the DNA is TGTGCCAGCAGCGGGGCCGGGACAGATAGCGAAAAACTGTTTTTT.

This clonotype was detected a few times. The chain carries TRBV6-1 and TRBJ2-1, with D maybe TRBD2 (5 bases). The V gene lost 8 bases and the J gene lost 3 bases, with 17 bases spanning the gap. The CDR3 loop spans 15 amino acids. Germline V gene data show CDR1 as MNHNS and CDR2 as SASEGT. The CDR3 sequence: CASQEVYGVYNEQFF. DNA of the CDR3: TGTGCCAGCCAGGAAGTGTACGGGGTCTACAATGAGCAGTTCTTC.

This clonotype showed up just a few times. This CDR3 reads CASRGPAPGQGYEQYF. The CDR3 coding sequence is TGTGCCAGCAGGGGCCCCGCGCCGGGACAGGGCTACGAGCAGTACTTC. The gene calls are TRBV27 and TRBJ2-7; 9 bases are a match to TRBD1. The CDR3 runs to 16 residues. J lost 3 bases, V lost 6 bases, and 12 bases had no gene match. The V gene's germline CDR1 is MNHEY and CDR2 SMNVEV (reference sequence).